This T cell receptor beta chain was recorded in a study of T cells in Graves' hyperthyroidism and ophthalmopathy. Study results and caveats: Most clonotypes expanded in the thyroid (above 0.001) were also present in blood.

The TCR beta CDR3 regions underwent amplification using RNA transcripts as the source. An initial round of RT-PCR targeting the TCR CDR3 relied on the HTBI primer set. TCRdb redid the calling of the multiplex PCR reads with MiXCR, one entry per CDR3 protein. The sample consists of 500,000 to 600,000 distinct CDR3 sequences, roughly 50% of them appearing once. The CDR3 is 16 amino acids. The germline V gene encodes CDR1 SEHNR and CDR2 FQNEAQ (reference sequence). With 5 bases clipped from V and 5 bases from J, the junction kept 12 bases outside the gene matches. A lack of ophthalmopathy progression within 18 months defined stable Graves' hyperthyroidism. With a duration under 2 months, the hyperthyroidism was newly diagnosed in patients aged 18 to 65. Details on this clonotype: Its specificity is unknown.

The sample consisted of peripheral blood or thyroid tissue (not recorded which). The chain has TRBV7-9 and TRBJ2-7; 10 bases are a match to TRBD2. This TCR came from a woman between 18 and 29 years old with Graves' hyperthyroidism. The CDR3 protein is CASSVGSGRMENEQYF. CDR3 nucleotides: TGTGCCAGCAGCGTCGGTAGCGGGAGGATGGAAAACGAGCAGTACTTC.